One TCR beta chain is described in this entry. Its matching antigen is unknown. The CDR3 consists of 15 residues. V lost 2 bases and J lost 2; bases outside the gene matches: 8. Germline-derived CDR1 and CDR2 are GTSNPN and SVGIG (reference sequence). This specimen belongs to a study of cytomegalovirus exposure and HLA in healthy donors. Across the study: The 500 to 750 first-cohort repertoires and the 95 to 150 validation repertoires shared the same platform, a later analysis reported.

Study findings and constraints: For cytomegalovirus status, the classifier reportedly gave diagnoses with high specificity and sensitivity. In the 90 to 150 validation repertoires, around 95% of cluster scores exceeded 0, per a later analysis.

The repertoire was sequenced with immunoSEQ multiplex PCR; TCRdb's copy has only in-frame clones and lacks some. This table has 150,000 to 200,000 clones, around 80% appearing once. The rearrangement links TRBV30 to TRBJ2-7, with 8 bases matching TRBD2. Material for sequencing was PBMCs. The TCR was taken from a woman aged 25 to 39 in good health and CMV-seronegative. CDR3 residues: CAWSRGLVATYEQYF. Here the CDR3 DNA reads TGTGCCTGGAGTAGGGGACTAGTAGCGACCTACGAGCAGTACTTC.